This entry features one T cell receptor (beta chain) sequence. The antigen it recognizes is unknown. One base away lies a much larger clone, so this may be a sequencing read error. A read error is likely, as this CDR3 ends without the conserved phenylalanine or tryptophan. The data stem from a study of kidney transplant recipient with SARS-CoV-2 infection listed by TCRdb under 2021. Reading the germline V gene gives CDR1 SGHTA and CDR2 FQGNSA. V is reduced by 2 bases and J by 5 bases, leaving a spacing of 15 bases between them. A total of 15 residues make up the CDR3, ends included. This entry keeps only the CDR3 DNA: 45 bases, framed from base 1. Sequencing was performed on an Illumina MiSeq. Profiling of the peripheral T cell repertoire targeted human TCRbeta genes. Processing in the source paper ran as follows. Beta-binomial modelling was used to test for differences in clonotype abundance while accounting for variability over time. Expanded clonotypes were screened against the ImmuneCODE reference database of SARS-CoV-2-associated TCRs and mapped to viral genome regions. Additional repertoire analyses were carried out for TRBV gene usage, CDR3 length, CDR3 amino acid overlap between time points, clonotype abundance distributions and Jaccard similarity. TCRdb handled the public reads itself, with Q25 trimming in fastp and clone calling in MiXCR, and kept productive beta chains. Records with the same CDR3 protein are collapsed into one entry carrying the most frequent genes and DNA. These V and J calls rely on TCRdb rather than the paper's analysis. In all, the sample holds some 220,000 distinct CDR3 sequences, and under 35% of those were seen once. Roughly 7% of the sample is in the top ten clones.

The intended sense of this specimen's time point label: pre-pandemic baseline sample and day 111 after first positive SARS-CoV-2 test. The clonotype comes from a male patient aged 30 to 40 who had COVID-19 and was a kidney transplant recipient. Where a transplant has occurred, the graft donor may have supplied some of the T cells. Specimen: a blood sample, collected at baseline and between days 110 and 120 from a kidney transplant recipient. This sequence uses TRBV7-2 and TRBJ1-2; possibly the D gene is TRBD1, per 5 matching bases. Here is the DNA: TGTGCCAGCAGCTTAAACCGGGACCTCGGTTATGGCTACACCCTC. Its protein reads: CASSLNRDLGYGYTL.